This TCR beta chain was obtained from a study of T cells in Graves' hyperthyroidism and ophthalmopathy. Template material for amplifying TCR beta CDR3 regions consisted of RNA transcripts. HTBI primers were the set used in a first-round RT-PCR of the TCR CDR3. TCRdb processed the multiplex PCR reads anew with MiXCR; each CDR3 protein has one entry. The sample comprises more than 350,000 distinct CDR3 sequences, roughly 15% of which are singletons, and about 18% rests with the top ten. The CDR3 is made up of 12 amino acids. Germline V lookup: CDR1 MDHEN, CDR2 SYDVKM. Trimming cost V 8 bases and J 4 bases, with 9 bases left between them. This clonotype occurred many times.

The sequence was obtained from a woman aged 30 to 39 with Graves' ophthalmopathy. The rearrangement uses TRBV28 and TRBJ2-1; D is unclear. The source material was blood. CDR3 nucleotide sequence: TGTGCCAGCTCCCCCGGATACAATGAGCAGTTCTTC. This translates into CASSPGYNEQFF. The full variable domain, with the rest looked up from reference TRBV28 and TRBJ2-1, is DVKVTQSSRYLVKRTGEKVFLECVQDMDHENMFWYRQDPGLGLRLIYFSYDVKMKEKGDIPEGYSVSREKKERFSLILESASTNQTSMYLCASSPGYNEQFFGPGTRLTVL.